The 20 T cell receptor beta chains below were found in one sample sequenced in a study of CXCR3-negative and CXCR3-positive naive CD8 T cells (dated by TCRdb to about 2019). Broad study findings and their caveats: Compared with CXCR3-negative naive cells, CXCR3-positive naive cells had TRB CDR3s with higher hydrophobicity (lower Kidera factor 4), lower energy, and higher strength and volume indices.

Sequencing relied on a NextSeq 550. The Human TCR Profiling Kit (MiLaboratory) was used to prepare UMI-labeled 5' RACE TRB cDNA libraries. The reads underwent TCRdb reprocessing, giving one record for each CDR3 protein sequence and no DNA. The sample table gives some 5,400 distinct CDR3 sequences. Of the sample, more than 1.4% is held by the ten largest clones. The antigens for these receptors are not known. The sequenced sample consisted of naive CXCR3+ CD8+ T cells from blood. Reading the label with the study, this specimen's cell subset or site is: CD45RO-CCR7+CD27+CD95- naive CD8+ T cells expressing CXCR3 (TNR3+). The receptor source for this set is a human donor in good health. Some clones in this sample may be carry-over from other donors' samples.

This clonotype is labeled medium-sized based on frequency. This sequence joins TRBV12-3 or TRBV12-4 and TRBJ2-1; the TCRdb D gene call, TRBD2, has no DNA to confirm it. CDR3 length: 14 residues. The CDR3 region is CATGSSGRTFEQFF.

V usage is TRBV15 and J usage is TRBJ2-1; TCRdb's D call, TRBD1, is unchecked because there is no DNA. Looked up from germline, CDR1 is LNHNV and CDR2 is YYDKDF (reference sequence). The CDR3 is made up of 15 amino acids. The CDR3 is CATSRSAGPHNEQFF.

This clonotype is called medium-sized based on its frequency. This CDR3 is CASSLGVGGELFF. The chain recombines TRBV12-3 or TRBV12-4 with TRBJ2-2. This CDR3 has 13 amino acids.

V gene TRBV28 combines with J gene TRBJ2-1; TCRdb's D call of TRBD2 is untestable without DNA. This CDR3 has 14 amino acids. Germline V gives CDR1 MDHEN, CDR2 SYDVKM. CDR3: CASSFGGKYNEQFF.

This clonotype is medium-sized by frequency. CDR3 sequence: CSVAGGDTEAFF. The chain links TRBV29-1 to TRBJ1-1. This CDR3 spans 12 amino acids. CDR1 and CDR2 from the germline V gene are SQVTM and ANQGSEA.

Its frequency marks this clonotype as medium-sized. The CDR3 loop reads CASSLAGGTYNEQFF. The genes are TRBV5-1 and TRBJ2-1; with no DNA, the TCRdb D assignment of TRBD2 cannot be verified. The CDR3 is made up of 15 amino acids. From germline, CDR1 is SGHRS and CDR2 YFSETQ.

By frequency, this clonotype is medium-sized. This chain links TRBV6-6 with TRBJ2-7; TCRdb picks TRBD1, but there is no DNA to check that call. From germline, CDR1 is MNHNY and CDR2 SVGAGI (reference sequence). This CDR3 comprises 14 residues. The CDR3 protein is CASSSIPDPNEQYF.

This clonotype counts as medium-sized (0.01 to 0.1%) by frequency. The CDR3 loop is CASSSAWSSERGDTQYF. The chain carries TRBV11-2 and TRBJ2-3. Germline loops: CDR1 SGHAT, CDR2 FQNNGV. This CDR3 is 17 amino acids long.

This rearrangement joins TRBV18 to TRBJ2-1. CDR3 size: 15 residues. CDR1 KGHSH and CDR2 LQKENI come from the germline V gene. The CDR3 reads CASSPPSTGYNEQFF.

This clonotype is medium-sized (0.01 to 0.1%) by frequency. The chain combines TRBV27 with TRBJ2-1; absent DNA, TCRdb's TRBD2 call cannot be checked. The CDR3 length is 16 residues. Germline lookup yields CDR1 MNHEY and CDR2 SMNVEV (reference sequence). CDR3 sequence: CASRPGLAGVMDEQFF.

The rearrangement joins TRBV20-1 to TRBJ2-3; TCRdb reports TRBD2, a call that lacks DNA to check it against. Germline values: CDR1 DFQATT, CDR2 SNEGSKA (reference sequence). The CDR3 loop spans 15 amino acids. The CDR3 protein is CSARSLAGVTDTQYF.

This chain joins TRBV29-1 and TRBJ1-3. Per the germline V gene, CDR1 is SQVTM and CDR2 is ANQGSEA. CDR3 size: 11 residues. The CDR3 sequence is CSVGLGNTIYF.

Judged by frequency, this clonotype is medium-sized. The chain recombines TRBV7-9 with TRBJ2-7; TCRdb's D gene call, TRBD1, goes unchecked for lack of DNA. Germline V gene data show CDR1 as SEHNR and CDR2 as FQNEAQ (reference sequence). This CDR3 has 16 residues. CDR3: CASSSLVSGTAYEQYF.

This sequence joins TRBV14 and TRBJ2-1; TCRdb indicates TRBD1, and absent DNA this call remains unverified. Per the germline V gene, CDR1 is SGHDN and CDR2 is FVKESK. This CDR3 has 15 residues. The CDR3 reads CASSQGQRSYNEQFF.

V and J are TRBV29-1 and TRBJ2-3; TCRdb's D call, TRBD2, is unchecked because there is no DNA. This CDR3 spans 17 amino acids. Germline CDR1 is SQVTM and CDR2 is ANQGSEA. This CDR3 is CSGTGTSGRTWADTQYF.

By frequency, this clonotype is medium-sized (0.01 to 0.1%). This chain uses TRBV27 with TRBJ2-1; checking the TCRdb D call of TRBD2 is not possible without DNA. The germline V gene encodes CDR1 MNHEY and CDR2 SMNVEV (reference sequence). This CDR3 spans 18 amino acids. The CDR3 loop is CASRSGLAGVGSYNEQFF.

In terms of frequency, this clonotype is medium-sized. The J gene is TRBJ1-2, the V gene TRBV29-1; absent DNA, TCRdb's TRBD1 call cannot be checked. The germline V gene has CDR1 SQVTM and CDR2 ANQGSEA. The CDR3 sequence is 11 residues long. CDR3 region: CSVRGNYGYTF.

This clonotype shows up as medium-sized (0.01 to 0.1%) by frequency. V gene TRBV7-9 combines with J gene TRBJ1-1. CDR3 size: 12 residues. Germline CDR1 reads SEHNR; CDR2 reads FQNEAQ (reference sequence). CDR3 residues: CASSWSNTEAFF.

This clonotype counts as medium-sized (0.01 to 0.1%) by frequency. The gene calls are TRBV21-1 and TRBJ2-3; as DNA is missing, the TRBD2 call by TCRdb cannot be tested. TRBV21-1 is tagged as a pseudogene. The CDR3 length is 15 residues. The CDR3 protein is CASIDTRGSTDTQYF.

This clonotype is deemed medium-sized by its frequency. The chain has TRBV7-2 and TRBJ2-1; TCRdb returns TRBD1, unconfirmable since there is no DNA. From germline, CDR1 is SGHTA and CDR2 FQGNSA. The CDR3 covers 15 residues. This CDR3 is CASSIDRVSYNEQFF.